Each of the 30 T cell receptor beta chains below was sequenced from the same sample in a study of CD8+ T cells in alopecia areata. As the sequencing template, cDNA was produced by extracting RNA and reverse transcribing it. TCRdb's table, derived via immunoSEQ multiplex PCR, lists solely in-frame clones and lacks some. The sample contains about 270,000 clones, none of them singletons. CD4, CD8alpha, NKG2D, NKG2ACE and other markers guided sorting of pooled cutaneous lymph node cells. What was sequenced was CD4+ T cells sorted from a lymph node. The receptors here all came from a C3H/HeJ mouse with alopecia areata. MHC haplotype: H2-k.

In its sample, this clone was seen a few times. The listed genes are named as in mouse. The read falls 4 residues short of the CDR3 end, and the missing part is taken from the germline J gene. V is TRBV5 and J is TRBJ2-5, with D possibly TRBD2 on 7 matching bases. The CDR3 length is 15 residues. The germline V gene encodes CDR1 LGHNA and CDR2 YNLKQL (reference sequence). CDR3 region: CASSQDGGRGDTQYF. Partial CDR3 DNA: TGTGCCAGCAGCCAAGATGGGGGGCGCGGGGAC.

In the case of this clone: Gene names are mouse gene names. The read finishes 4 residues shy of the CDR3 end, and the germline J gene is used to complete it. The J gene is TRBJ2-4, the V gene TRBV19; 7 bases are a match to TRBD2. Germline CDR1 and CDR2: FNHDT and SITEND (reference sequence). The CDR3 contains 14 residues. V lost 4 bases, J lost 2 bases, and 4 bases stayed unmatched. The sequenced CDR3 bases are TGTGCCAGCAGTGTACTGGGGATTCAAAAC. Its protein product is CASSVLGIQN. In full, the CDR3 is CASSVLGIQNTLYF.

The table lists this clone with a few counts. Gene names denote mouse genes. The read comes to an end 4 residues before the CDR3 does, leaving the germline J gene to fill in the end. The sample holds other DNA sequences that translate to the same CDR3. This chain uses TRBV13-1 with TRBJ2-2, with 10 bases matching TRBD1. The CDR3 runs to 15 residues. Germline CDR1 is NSHNY and CDR2 is SYGAGN. The V and J ends lost 4 bases and 3 bases, in that order; junction bases with no gene match: 3. Incomplete CDR3 DNA: TGTGCCAGCAGTCGGGACAGGGGTGACACCGGG. It codes for CASSRDRGDTG. The entire CDR3 protein reads CASSRDRGDTGQLYF.

In the case of this clone: Gene names and germline refer to mouse. The read stops 4 residues short of the end of the CDR3; the missing end is completed from the germline J gene. The identical CDR3 is also encoded by other nucleotide sequences in the sample. The genes are TRBV1 and TRBJ2-7; 7 nucleotides agree with TRBD1. CDR1 NSQYPW and CDR2 LRSPGD come from the germline V gene (reference sequence). The CDR3 runs 13 residues. CDR3 DNA (partial): TGCACCTGCAGTGCAGGGACAGGATAT. It specifies CTCSAGTGY. The complete CDR3 protein is CTCSAGTGYEQYF.

Concerning this clone itself: The germline and genes are mouse ones. The CDR3 end falls 4 residues outside the read, so it is completed with the germline J gene. The V gene is TRBV1, the J gene TRBJ2-3, with 11 bases that match TRBD2. The germline V gene encodes CDR1 NSQYPW and CDR2 LRSPGD (reference sequence). The CDR3 spans 16 residues. Unmatched junction bases numbered 3, after V lost 4 bases and J lost 0 bases. The CDR3 sequence is CTCSGDWGISAETLYF. The sequenced CDR3 bases are TGCACCTGCAGTGGGGACTGGGGGATTAGTGCAGAA.

Remarks on this clone: Mouse gene names apply. The read falls 4 residues short of the CDR3 end, and the missing part is taken from the germline J gene. The V gene is TRBV19, the J gene TRBJ2-5; 10 bases map to TRBD2. CDR1 is FNHDT and CDR2 is SITEND in the germline V gene (reference sequence). With V trimmed by 2 bases and J by 2 bases, 2 bases remained unmatched. This CDR3 has 15 amino acids. CDR3 DNA, as far as it was read: TGTGCCAGCAGTATCTGGGGGGGCGCCCAAGAC. This gives the protein CASSIWGGAQD. The whole CDR3 sequence reads CASSIWGGAQDTQYF.

This clone was picked up a small number of times. Gene and germline names: mouse. The read finishes 4 residues shy of the CDR3 end, and the germline J gene is used to complete it. Other nucleotide sequences from this sample produce the same CDR3. V is TRBV5 and J is TRBJ2-5; 9 nucleotides match TRBD2. Germline V lookup: CDR1 LGHNA, CDR2 YNLKQL (reference sequence). V gave up 2 bases and J gave up 3 bases; unmatched junction bases: 3. The CDR3 spans 15 residues. CDR3 bases read: TGTGCCAGCAGCCAAACCGGGACTGGGCAAGAC. This codes for CASSQTGTGQD. The whole CDR3 region reads CASSQTGTGQDTQYF.

On this clone: Germline and genes: mouse. The CDR3 end falls 4 residues outside the read, so it is completed with the germline J gene. This chain links TRBV14 with TRBJ2-5, with TRBD1 identical over 7 bases. The CDR3 contains 12 residues. CDR1 SGHDT and CDR2 FRDEAV come from the germline V gene. The DNA read from the CDR3 is TGTGCCAGTGGGACAGAAAAAGAC. Its translation is CASGTEKD. The CDR3 reads in full as CASGTEKDTQYF.

A word on this clone: The genes and germline here are from mouse. The CDR3 end falls 4 residues outside the read, so it is completed with the germline J gene. Other nucleotide sequences in the sample specify the same CDR3. The chain joins TRBV1 to TRBJ1-1, with TRBD1 as a possible D gene (6 bases). V was cut by 3 bases and J by 1 base, with 9 bases left in between. The CDR3 covers 14 residues. Germline-derived CDR1 and CDR2 are NSQYPW and LRSPGD (reference sequence). Incomplete CDR3 DNA: TGCACCTGCAGTGCGGCACAGGGGAACACA. It translates to CTCSAAQGNT. The full CDR3 protein is CTCSAAQGNTEVFF.

Details on this clone: Mouse names are used for the genes. The read terminates 4 residues before the CDR3 end, so the remaining end is supplied by the germline J gene. J is TRBJ2-7 and V is TRBV13-1, with 10 nucleotides matching TRBD1. CDR1 NSHNY and CDR2 SYGAGN come from the germline V gene. The CDR3 covers 14 residues. CDR3 region: CASSETGGADEQYF. CDR3 DNA (partial): TGTGCCAGCAGTGAGACAGGGGGCGCTGAT.

The sample holds a few counts of this clone. Genes and germline come from the mouse. The sequenced fragment ends 4 residues before the CDR3 boundary, so the rest is inferred from the germline J gene. The same CDR3 is also encoded by other DNA sequences in this sample. The rearrangement uses TRBV13-1 and TRBJ2-3; TRBD2 matches at 10 bases. CDR1 is NSHNY, CDR2 SYGAGN, per germline. The CDR3 has 14 amino acids. The V and J ends lost 7 bases and 0 bases, in that order; junction bases with no gene match: 2. This CDR3 is CASRTGGSAETLYF. The CDR3 bases that were read are TGTGCCAGCCGGACTGGGGGTAGTGCAGAA.

On this clone itself: Mouse names are used for the genes. The CDR3 end falls 4 residues outside the read, so it is completed with the germline J gene. V usage is TRBV5 and J usage is TRBJ2-3; D is undetermined. The V gene's germline CDR1 is LGHNA and CDR2 YNLKQL (reference sequence). V dropped 0 bases and J dropped 0 bases, with 7 bases sitting between them. CDR3 length: 15 amino acids. CDR3 bases read: TGTGCCAGCAGCCAAGATGACAATAGTGCAGAA. Residues: CASSQDDNSAE. The whole CDR3 reads CASSQDDNSAETLYF.

To note about this clone: Mouse germline and gene names are used. The sequence runs out 4 residues before the end of the CDR3; the remainder is reconstructed from the germline J gene. Other nucleotide sequences in the sample specify the same CDR3. The genes are TRBV19 and TRBJ2-5; 7 nucleotides match TRBD2. CDR1 is FNHDT, CDR2 SITEND, per germline (reference sequence). There are 12 residues in the CDR3. The chain's CDR3 is CASSIWGDTQYF. The part of the CDR3 DNA that was read is TGTGCCAGCAGTATCTGGGGGGAC.

This clone was seen only a few times. Any gene name here is a mouse gene name. The CDR3 extends 4 residues past the end of the read, so its final part is completed from the germline J gene. The chain combines TRBV13-3 with TRBJ2-5; the match to TRBD1 covers 7 bases. Germline V gene lookup returns CDR1 NNHDY and CDR2 SYVADS. Trimming took 4 bases from V and 3 from J; bases not matched to a gene: 2. This CDR3 comprises 13 residues. CDR3 DNA, as far as it was read: TGTGCCAGCAGTACCAGGGGGCAAGAC. It yields the protein CASSTRGQD. The whole CDR3 is CASSTRGQDTQYF.

For this clone: Gene names follow the mouse nomenclature. Sequencing ends 4 residues short of the CDR3 end; the germline J gene provides the rest. V is TRBV13-3 and J is TRBJ2-1, with D possibly being TRBD1 (6 bases). This CDR3 contains 15 residues. The germline V gene encodes CDR1 NNHDY and CDR2 SYVADS. Trimming pared 2 bases from V and 0 bases from J, leaving 9 bases between. The CDR3 bases that were read are TGTGCCAGCAGTGAAGGGGACATTAACTATGCT. Protein: CASSEGDINYA. The complete CDR3 protein is CASSEGDINYAEQFF.

About this clone: Gene names follow the mouse nomenclature. From the germline J gene comes the end of the CDR3, since the read stops 3 residues before it. The genes are TRBV19 and TRBJ1-6; TRBD1 matches 8 bases. TRBJ1-6 is annotated as an ORF whose role is uncertain. The J segment lost 2 bases and the V segment lost 5 bases, leaving 9 bases of the junction unmatched. CDR3 length: 17 residues. The germline CDR1 and CDR2 sequences are FNHDT and SITEND (reference sequence). CDR3 protein: CASSPRGRGAYNSPLYF. CDR3 DNA (partial): TGTGCCAGCAGCCCCAGGGGGCGCGGAGCCTATAATTCGCCC.

In its sample, this clone was seen a few times. The gene names here belong to mouse. Here the CDR3 reads CASSPRQGDNSPLYF. The sequenced CDR3 bases are TGTGCCAGCAGCCCTCGACAGGGGGATAATTCGCCC. The V call is TRBV5, the J call TRBJ1-6; 9 bases are shared with TRBD1. From the germline J gene comes the end of the CDR3, since the read stops 3 residues before it. Being an ORF, TRBJ1-6 has a function that is uncertain. The CDR3 has 15 amino acids. Germline V gene lookup returns CDR1 LGHNA and CDR2 YNLKQL (reference sequence). V lost 4 bases to trimming and J lost 5 bases; unmatched junction nucleotides: 3.

The table lists this clone with a few counts. Mouse gene names apply. The DNA ends 4 residues before the CDR3 does, and the rest of the CDR3 is filled in from the germline J gene. The chain employs TRBV19 and TRBJ2-2; 9 nucleotides line up with TRBD1. Germline assignment: CDR1 FNHDT and CDR2 SITEND (reference sequence). Germline trimming cut 4 bases from V and 2 bases from J; bases unmatched to any gene: 9. The CDR3 extends over 17 amino acids. The CDR3 loop reads CASSPSPGTGNTGQLYF. The CDR3 DNA, read in part, is TGTGCCAGCAGTCCCTCCCCCGGGACAGGGAACACCGGG.

This clone was seen only a few times. Gene names are the mouse ones. Sequencing ends 4 residues short of the CDR3 end; the germline J gene provides the rest. The genes are TRBV13-1 and TRBJ2-5, with 8 bases fitting TRBD2. Germline V gives CDR1 NSHNY, CDR2 SYGAGN. The CDR3 is 15 residues long. The part of the CDR3 DNA that was read is TGTGCCAGCAGTGATGCTGGGGGGCGGGAAGAC. This gives the protein CASSDAGGRED. The full-length CDR3 reads as CASSDAGGREDTQYF.

As concerns this clone: Mouse gene names and germline throughout. The CDR3 bases that were read are TGTGCCAGCAGCTGGGACAGGGCAAACACCGGG. Protein: CASSWDRANTG. The CDR3, in full, reads CASSWDRANTGQLYF. This chain joins TRBV13-1 and TRBJ2-2; 9 nucleotides align to TRBD1. The DNA ends 4 residues before the CDR3 does, and the rest of the CDR3 is filled in from the germline J gene. CDR3 length: 15 amino acids. Trimming at V came to 5 bases and at J to 0 bases, leaving 2 bases not matched to a gene. Germline V gene sequence: CDR1 NSHNY, CDR2 SYGAGN.

This clone was seen more than once but under ten times. Gene names and germline refer to mouse. The observed sequence ends 4 residues before the CDR3 terminus, with the missing tail filled in from the germline J gene. The chain uses TRBV13-1 and TRBJ2-3, with 11 bases lining up with TRBD2. CDR3 length: 17 amino acids. The V gene's germline CDR1 is NSHNY and CDR2 SYGAGN. The junction had 5 bases not matched to a gene; V was cut back by 1 base and J by 1 base. The covered CDR3 bases are TGTGCCAGCAGTGATCGACTGGGGGGGGCCGGTGCAGAA. It codes for CASSDRLGGAGAE. The complete CDR3 reads CASSDRLGGAGAETLYF.

Turning to this clone: Gene names refer to mouse genes. The read finishes 4 residues shy of the CDR3 end, and the germline J gene is used to complete it. The chain joins TRBV13-3 to TRBJ2-1, with 7 bases identical to TRBD2. Germline assignment: CDR1 NNHDY and CDR2 SYVADS. V shed 4 bases and J 1 base; nucleotides not matched to a gene: 2. The length of the CDR3 is 14 residues. The covered CDR3 bases are TGTGCCAGCAGTACTGGGGCAAACTATGCT. Its protein product is CASSTGANYA. The full CDR3 sequence reads CASSTGANYAEQFF.

This clone appeared a few times. Genes here carry mouse names. The CDR3 is cut off 4 residues early in the read; its end comes from the germline J gene. J is TRBJ2-2 and V is TRBV13-1; 11 positions agree with TRBD1. With V trimmed by 0 bases and J by 6 bases, 4 bases remained unmatched. The germline gives CDR1 NSHNY, CDR2 SYGAGN. The CDR3 extends over 16 amino acids. The CDR3 loop reads CASSDVWTGGPGQLYF. CDR3 DNA, as far as it was read: TGTGCCAGCAGTGATGTCTGGACAGGGGGCCCCGGG.

This clone was counted between two and nine times. Any gene name here is a mouse gene name. Read data end 3 residues before the CDR3 end; the end is taken from the germline J gene. This same CDR3 is encoded by further DNA sequences in the sample. V gene TRBV1 combines with J gene TRBJ1-6; D might be TRBD1 (5 bases). TRBJ1-6 is reported as an ORF; its role is uncertain. V was trimmed by 2 bases and J by 7 bases, leaving 9 bases between them. The CDR3 extends over 14 amino acids. Germline V gives CDR1 NSQYPW, CDR2 LRSPGD (reference sequence). The chain's CDR3 is CTCSAQGRNSPLYF. Incomplete CDR3 DNA: TGCACCTGCAGTGCACAGGGAAGAAATTCGCCC.

This clone came up a few times. These gene names are mouse names. CDR3 bases read: TGTGCCAGCAGCCCTACAGGGGGCGGATATGCT. Its translation: CASSPTGGGYA. From start to end, the CDR3 is CASSPTGGGYAEQFF. The V and J genes are TRBV14 and TRBJ2-1; 9 nucleotides agree with TRBD1. The read ends 4 residues before the CDR3 terminus; that terminus is restored from the germline J gene. V shed 5 bases and J 4 bases; nucleotides not matched to a gene: 7. Germline loops: CDR1 SGHDT, CDR2 FRDEAV. This CDR3 is 15 amino acids long. Together with reference TRBV14 and TRBJ2-1, the CDR3 gives the full variable domain: EAGVTQSPRYAVLQEGQAVSFWCDPISGHDTLYWYQQPRDQGPQLLVYFRDEAVIDNSQLPSDRFSAVRPKGTNSTLKIQSAKQGDTATYLCASSPTGGGYAEQFFGPGTRLTVL.

In this sample, this clone turned up a few times. Germline and genes: mouse. The sample holds other DNA sequences that translate to the same CDR3. The sequenced part of the CDR3 DNA is TGCACCTGCAGTGCGCTGGGGGGGCTGTATGCT. Its translation is CTCSALGGLYA. In full, the CDR3 is CTCSALGGLYAEQFF. The V gene is TRBV1, the J gene TRBJ2-1, with 10 positions matching TRBD2. The read terminates 4 residues before the CDR3 end, so the remaining end is supplied by the germline J gene. The CDR3 sequence is 15 residues long. J gave up 4 bases and V 3 bases, and 3 bases lay outside the gene matches. Germline CDR1 and CDR2: NSQYPW and LRSPGD (reference sequence).

This clone was observed a handful of times. Each gene name is a mouse one. The CDR3 loop is CTCSGRDRGNTGQLYF. The part of the CDR3 DNA that was read is TGCACCTGCAGTGGCCGGGACAGGGGAAACACCGGG. The chain links TRBV1 to TRBJ2-2; 10 nucleotides align to TRBD1. The sequence runs out 4 residues before the end of the CDR3; the remainder is reconstructed from the germline J gene. J gave up 1 base and V 4 bases, and 3 bases lay outside the gene matches. Germline CDR1 is NSQYPW and CDR2 is LRSPGD (reference sequence). The CDR3 spans 16 residues. Variable domain in full (rest from reference TRBV1 and TRBJ2-2): VTLLEQNPRWRLVPRGQAVNLRCILKNSQYPWMSWYQQDLQKQLQWLFTLRSPGDKEVKSLPGADYLATRVTDTELRLQVANMSQGRTLYCTCSGRDRGNTGQLYFGEGSKLTVL.

Comments on this clone: Gene names denote mouse genes. The CDR3 end is not reached by the read, which stops 4 residues before it; the germline J gene fills it in. The chain is built from TRBV14 and TRBJ2-7, with TRBD2 matching over 10 bases. CDR3 length: 15 amino acids. Per germline, CDR1 SGHDT and CDR2 FRDEAV. V gave up 4 bases and J gave up 0 bases; unmatched junction bases: 4. CDR3: CASSPGTGVSYEQYF. CDR3 bases read: TGTGCCAGCAGTCCCGGGACTGGGGTCTCCTAT.

With regard to this clone: Gene names denote mouse genes. With the read ending 3 residues before the CDR3 end, the germline J gene is used to fill in that end. The J gene is TRBJ1-6, the V gene TRBV15, with 7 bases matching TRBD1. TRBJ1-6 is an ORF, with its function uncertain. Trimming took 3 bases from V and 3 from J; bases not matched to a gene: 2. Looked up from germline, CDR1 is SGHND and CDR2 is FRSKSL. The CDR3 extends over 15 amino acids. The CDR3 region is CASSFSGGYNSPLYF. The sequenced part of the CDR3 DNA is TGTGCCAGCAGTTTTTCAGGGGGCTATAATTCGCCC.

This clone was observed a few times. The gene names here belong to mouse. The read comes to an end 4 residues before the CDR3 does, leaving the germline J gene to fill in the end. The gene calls are TRBV13-1 and TRBJ2-1; the D gene is possibly TRBD2 (7 bases). V was cut by 0 bases and J by 3 bases, with 10 bases left in between. The CDR3 loop spans 15 amino acids. CDR1 is NSHNY and CDR2 is SYGAGN in the germline V gene. The CDR3 DNA, read in part, is TGTGCCAGCAGTGATGTGGGGGGCGGCTATGCT. Its translation is CASSDVGGGYA. Given in full, the CDR3 is CASSDVGGGYAEQFF.